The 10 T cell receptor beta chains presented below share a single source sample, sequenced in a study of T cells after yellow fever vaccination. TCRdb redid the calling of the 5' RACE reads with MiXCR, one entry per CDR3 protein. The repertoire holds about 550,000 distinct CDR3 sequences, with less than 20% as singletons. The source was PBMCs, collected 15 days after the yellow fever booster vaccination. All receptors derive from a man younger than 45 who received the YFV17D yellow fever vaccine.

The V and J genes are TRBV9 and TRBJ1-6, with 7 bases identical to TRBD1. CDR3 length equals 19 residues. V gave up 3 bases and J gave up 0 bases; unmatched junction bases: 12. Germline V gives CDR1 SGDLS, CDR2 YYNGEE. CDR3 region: CASSAGQDHPSSYNSPLHF. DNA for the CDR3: TGTGCCAGCAGCGCCGGACAGGACCACCCTAGCTCCTATAATTCACCCCTCCACTTT. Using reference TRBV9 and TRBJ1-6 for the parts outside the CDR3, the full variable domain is DSGVTQTPKHLITATGQRVTLRCSPRSGDLSVYWYQQSLDQGLQFLIQYYNGEERAKGNILERFSAQQFPDLHSELNLSSLELGDSALYFCASSAGQDHPSSYNSPLHFGNGTRLTVT.

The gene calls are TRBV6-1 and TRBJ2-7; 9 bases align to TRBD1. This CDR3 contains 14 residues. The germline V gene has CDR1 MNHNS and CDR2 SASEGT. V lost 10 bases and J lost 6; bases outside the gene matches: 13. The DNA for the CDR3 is TGTGCCACTGGGGGACAGGGAAGAGGAAGCGAGCAGTACTTC. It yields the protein CATGGQGRGSEQYF.

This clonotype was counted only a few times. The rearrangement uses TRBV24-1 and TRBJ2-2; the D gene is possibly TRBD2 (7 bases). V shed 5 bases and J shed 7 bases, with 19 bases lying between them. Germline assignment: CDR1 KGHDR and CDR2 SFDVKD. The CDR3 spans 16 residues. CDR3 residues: CATSGTPAGAGGELFF. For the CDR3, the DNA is TGTGCCACCAGTGGCACCCCCGCGGGGGCTGGCGGGGAGCTGTTTTTT.

The CDR3, as DNA: TGTGCCATCAGTGACAACAGGGAGCAGTACTTC. Translating it yields CAISDNREQYF. The V and J genes are TRBV10-3 and TRBJ2-7, with D possibly TRBD1 on 5 matching bases. The V gene's germline CDR1 is ENHRY and CDR2 SYGVKD. V lost 3 bases and J 7 bases, leaving 7 bases between the germline ends. The length of the CDR3 is 11 residues.

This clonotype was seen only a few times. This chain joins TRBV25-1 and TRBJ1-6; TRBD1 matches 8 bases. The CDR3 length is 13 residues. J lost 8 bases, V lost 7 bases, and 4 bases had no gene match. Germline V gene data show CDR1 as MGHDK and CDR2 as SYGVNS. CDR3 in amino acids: CASTDRGDSPLHF. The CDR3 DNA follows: TGTGCCAGCACAGACAGGGGAGATTCACCCCTCCACTTT.

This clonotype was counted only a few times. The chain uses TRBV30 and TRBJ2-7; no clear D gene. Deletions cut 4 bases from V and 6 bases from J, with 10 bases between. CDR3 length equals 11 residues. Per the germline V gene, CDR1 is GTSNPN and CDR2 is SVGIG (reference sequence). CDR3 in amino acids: CAWTSASEQYF. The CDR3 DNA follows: TGTGCCTGGACGAGCGCCTCCGAGCAGTACTTC.

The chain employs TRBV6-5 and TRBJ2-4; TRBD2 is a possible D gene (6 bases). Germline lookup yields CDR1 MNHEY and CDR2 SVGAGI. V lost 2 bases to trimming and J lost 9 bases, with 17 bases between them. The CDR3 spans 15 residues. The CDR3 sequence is CASSYRARGLGIQYF. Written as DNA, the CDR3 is TGTGCCAGCAGTTACAGGGCGCGGGGCTTGGGCATTCAGTACTTC.

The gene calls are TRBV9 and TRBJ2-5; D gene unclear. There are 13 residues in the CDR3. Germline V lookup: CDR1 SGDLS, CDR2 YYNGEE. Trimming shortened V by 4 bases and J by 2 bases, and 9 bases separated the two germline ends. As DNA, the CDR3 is TGTGCCAGCAGCATTAGGTTACAAGAGACCCAGTACTTC. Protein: CASSIRLQETQYF. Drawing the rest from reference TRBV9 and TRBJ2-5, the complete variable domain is DSGVTQTPKHLITATGQRVTLRCSPRSGDLSVYWYQQSLDQGLQFLIQYYNGEERAKGNILERFSAQQFPDLHSELNLSSLELGDSALYFCASSIRLQETQYFGPGTRLLVL.

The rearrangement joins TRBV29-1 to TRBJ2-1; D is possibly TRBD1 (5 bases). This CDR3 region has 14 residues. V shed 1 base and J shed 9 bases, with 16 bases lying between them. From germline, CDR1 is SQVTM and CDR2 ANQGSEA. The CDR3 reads CSVEVGQGDAEQFF. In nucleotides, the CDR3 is TGCAGCGTTGAAGTAGGTCAGGGTGACGCTGAGCAGTTCTTC.

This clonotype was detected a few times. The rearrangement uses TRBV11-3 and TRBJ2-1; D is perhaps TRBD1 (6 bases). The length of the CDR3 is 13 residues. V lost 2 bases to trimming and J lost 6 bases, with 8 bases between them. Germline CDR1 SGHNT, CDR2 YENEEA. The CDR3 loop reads CASSLQGSNEQFF. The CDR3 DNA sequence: TGTGCCAGCAGCTTACAGGGGAGCAATGAGCAGTTCTTC.